This T cell receptor beta chain was recovered during a study of regulatory T cells in long-lasting Graves disease. Described time point: persistent/refractory GD, antithyroid drugs over 5 years with positive TRAb. PBMC-derived RNA was used for the TCR library. Findings of the study overall: TRBV28, TRBJ1-2 and TRBJ2-5 were favored in persistent disease. The small sample size may have reduced accuracy. Persistent Graves' patients showed less TCR diversity than newly diagnosed ones.

With 1 base removed from V and 0 bases from J, the gap between germline ends came to 7 bases. In germline, CDR1 is LNHNV, CDR2 YYDKDF (reference sequence). The CDR3 contains 15 residues. Arm-PCR of CDR3 regions and iRepertoire HTBI primers were the basis on which TCR beta libraries were built. MiXCR, run by TCRdb on the multiplex PCR reads, gives a single entry per CDR3 protein. The table lists 310,000 or so distinct CDR3 sequences, about 18% of them singletons. Points on this clonotype: Its antigen remains unidentified.

The specimen was peripheral blood mononuclear cells (PBMCs), collected when the disease was refractory, from a patient treated with antithyroid drugs. The V call is TRBV15, the J call TRBJ2-1, with TRBD1 as a possible D gene (5 bases). The clonotype originates from a female donor with Graves disease. CDR3 loop: CATSRADNSYNEQFF. The CDR3 nucleotides are TGTGCCACCAGCAGAGCGGACAACTCCTACAATGAGCAGTTCTTC. The full variable domain, its missing parts supplied by reference TRBV15 and TRBJ2-1, is DAMVIQNPRYQVTQFGKPVTLSCSQTLNHNVMYWYQQKSSQAPKLLFHYYDKDFNNEADTPDNFQSRRPNTSFCFLDIRSPGLGDTAMYLCATSRADNSYNEQFFGPGTRLTVL.